The entry below gives a single T cell receptor beta chain sequence along with its context. These data belong to a study of shared clonotypes between healthy human individuals. Trimming removed 4 bases at V and 0 bases at J, with 10 bases between. Germline V gives CDR1 SGHNT, CDR2 YYREEE (reference sequence). This CDR3 is 15 amino acids long. Measured with immunoSEQ multiplex PCR; TCRdb has only the in-frame clones, and not every one. The sample lists millions of clones, 93% occurring once. The sample taken for sequencing was naive CD4+ T cells from PBMCs. Subset reported: CD45RA+ positively selected. The genes are TRBV5-4 and TRBJ1-4, with a possible D match to TRBD1 (6 bases). This sequence was found in a man aged 18 to 29 in good health. Some clones in this sample may be carry-over from other donors' samples. DNA of the CDR3: TGTGCCAGCAGCCGGGGGGGCTCAACTAATGAAAAACTGTTTTTT. Its protein is CASSRGGSTNEKLFF.